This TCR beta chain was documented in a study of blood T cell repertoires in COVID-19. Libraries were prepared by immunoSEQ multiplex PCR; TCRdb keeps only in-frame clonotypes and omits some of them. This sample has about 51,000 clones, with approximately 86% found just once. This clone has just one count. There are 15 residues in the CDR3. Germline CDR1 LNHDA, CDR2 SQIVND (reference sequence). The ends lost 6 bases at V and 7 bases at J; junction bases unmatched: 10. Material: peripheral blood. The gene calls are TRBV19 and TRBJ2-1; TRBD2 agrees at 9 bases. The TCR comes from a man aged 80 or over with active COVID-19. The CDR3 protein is CASSDFSGSGNEQFF. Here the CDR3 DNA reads TGTGCCAGTAGCGACTTTAGCGGGAGTGGGAATGAGCAGTTCTTC. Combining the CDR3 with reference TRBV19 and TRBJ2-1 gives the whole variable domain DGGITQSPKYLFRKEGQNVTLSCEQNLNHDAMYWYRQDPGQGLRLIYYSQIVNDFQKGDIAEGYSVSREKKESFPLTVTSAQKNPTAFYLCASSDFSGSGNEQFFGPGTRLTVL.